In this sample, the clone carrying this T cell receptor (beta chain) turned up a few times. Its antigen is unknown. The data stem from a study of identical twins. The study, taken as a whole, reports: Not following the same donors, the study drew its conclusions from cross-sectional statistical analysis. Zero-insertion results could be subject to partial confounding by invariant MAIT and iNKT cells.

Trimming stripped 2 bases from V and 1 base from J, with 9 bases between. There are 15 residues in the CDR3. The germline V gene encodes CDR1 SGDLS and CDR2 YYNGEE. TCRdb ran MiXCR on the 5' RACE reads and lists one entry per CDR3 protein. The sample holds 1.5 million to 2 million distinct CDR3 sequences, around 33% seen once. The sequence was collected from a newborn girl in good health. Sequenced sample: cord blood. The J gene is TRBJ2-2, the V gene TRBV9; D unresolved. The CDR3 protein is CASSVSWVNTGELFF. DNA of the CDR3: TGTGCCAGCAGCGTTAGTTGGGTGAACACCGGGGAGCTGTTTTTT.